One and the same sample provided the 26 T cell receptor beta chains below, sequenced in a study of control samples from healthy donors and cancer patients. Libraries were prepared by immunoSEQ multiplex PCR; TCRdb keeps only in-frame clonotypes and omits some of them. The data show over 100,000 clones, with more than 85% seen just once and around 17% held by the top ten. The sample taken for sequencing was blood. The receptors shown here come from a woman in her fifties or sixties in good health.

J is TRBJ1-2 and V is TRBV27; 7 bases are shared with TRBD1. Trimming took 3 bases from V and 8 from J; bases not matched to a gene: 9. This CDR3 comprises 14 residues. CDR1 MNHEY and CDR2 SMNVEV come from the germline V gene (reference sequence). CDR3 loop: CASSFTGEVRGYTF. CDR3 DNA sequence: TGTGCCAGCAGTTTCACAGGGGAGGTCAGGGGCTACACCTTC.

The chain recombines TRBV6-1 with TRBJ1-3, with a possible D match to TRBD1 (5 bases). This CDR3 has 16 amino acids. V was cut by 3 bases and J by 0 bases, with 12 bases left in between. Germline CDR1 MNHNS, CDR2 SASEGT. The CDR3 reads CASSERQRSSGNTIYF. The DNA for the CDR3 is TGTGCCAGCAGTGAGAGACAGCGTAGCTCTGGAAACACCATATATTTT.

This clone is medium-sized within its sample. This chain uses TRBV7-3 with TRBJ2-5; 7 bases align to TRBD1. Trimming removed 6 bases from V and 9 bases from J; junction bases left unmatched: 10. This CDR3 is built from 13 residues. CDR1 is SGHTA and CDR2 is FQGTGA in the germline V gene. This chain's CDR3 is CASSPGTEWSQYF. CDR3 DNA sequence: TGTGCCAGCAGTCCCGGGACAGAATGGTCCCAGTACTTC.

The chain recombines TRBV28 with TRBJ1-2; 8 positions match TRBD1. The CDR3 length is 14 residues. Looked up from germline, CDR1 is MDHEN and CDR2 is SYDVKM. With V trimmed by 4 bases and J by 4 bases, 5 bases remained unmatched. CDR3 region: CASSYGQGSYGYTF. For the CDR3, the DNA is TGTGCCAGCAGTTACGGACAGGGAAGCTATGGCTACACCTTC.

This chain joins TRBV30 and TRBJ2-3; a possible D gene is TRBD2 (5 bases). The V end lost 5 bases, the J end lost 3 bases, and 15 bases lay between the germline ends. Per the germline V gene, CDR1 is GTSNPN and CDR2 is SVGIG (reference sequence). The CDR3 has 14 amino acids. In DNA, the CDR3 is TGTGCCTGGGAGAGGGCCTTTACGACAGATACGCAGTATTTT. Amino acids: CAWERAFTTDTQYF.

The gene calls are TRBV5-1 and TRBJ2-7; TRBD2 might be the D (6 bases). The CDR3 is made up of 12 amino acids. CDR1 is SGHRS and CDR2 is YFSETQ in the germline V gene. Trimming removed 4 bases from V and 5 bases from J, with 10 bases in between. CDR3 sequence: CASSPSGHEQYF. Here the CDR3 DNA reads TGCGCCAGCAGCCCCAGCGGGCACGAGCAGTACTTC.

This clone was seen a single time. This chain's CDR3 is CASRRGQLYGYTF. The CDR3 coding sequence is TGTGCCAGTAGGAGGGGGCAGCTCTATGGCTACACCTTC. V gene TRBV19 combines with J gene TRBJ1-2; 7 nucleotides match TRBD1. The CDR3 extends over 13 amino acids. V was clipped by 6 bases and J by 4 bases; unmatched bases: 5. CDR1 is LNHDA, CDR2 SQIVND, per germline (reference sequence).

The chain has TRBV7-9 and TRBJ2-5; D ambiguous. The V end lost 0 bases, the J end lost 1 base, and 6 bases lay between the germline ends. Per germline, CDR1 SEHNR and CDR2 FQNEAQ (reference sequence). This CDR3 has 14 residues. CDR3 region: CASSLAASQETQYF. The CDR3 coding sequence is TGTGCCAGCAGCTTAGCGGCCAGCCAAGAGACCCAGTACTTC.

The chain is built from TRBV2 and TRBJ2-5; D not certain. Germline V gene sequence: CDR1 SNHLY, CDR2 FYNNEI. The CDR3 sequence is 10 residues long. The V end lost 7 bases, the J end lost 2 bases, and 2 bases lay between the germline ends. The CDR3 DNA reads as TGTGCCAGCAAGCAAGAGACCCAGTACTTC. This encodes CASKQETQYF.

This clone appeared a single time. The chain uses TRBV7-9 and TRBJ2-5, with no clear D. The CDR3 has 11 residues. CDR1 and CDR2 (germline): SEHNR, FQNEAQ (reference sequence). V lost 5 bases and J 5 bases, leaving 6 bases between the germline ends. Here the CDR3 reads CASSPAETQYF. As DNA, the CDR3 is TGTGCCAGCAGCCCTGCGGAGACCCAGTACTTC.

The J gene is TRBJ2-2, the V gene TRBV13; no firm D call. Trimming shortened V by 2 bases and J by 3 bases, and 4 bases separated the two germline ends. This CDR3 comprises 13 residues. Germline assignment: CDR1 PRHDT and CDR2 FYEKMQ (reference sequence). The CDR3 reads CASSLLYTGELFF. The CDR3 DNA reads TGTGCCAGCAGCTTATTGTACACCGGGGAGCTGTTTTTT.

The gene calls are TRBV6-5 and TRBJ1-5; 7 nucleotides line up with TRBD1. J was trimmed by 9 bases and V by 4 bases; bases with no gene match: 6. This CDR3 contains 13 residues. Germline V CDR1 and CDR2: MNHEY, SVGAGI. The CDR3 region has the DNA TGTGCCAGCAGTTCTGAAGGGGGCGGGCCCCAGCATTTT. Translated: CASSSEGGGPQHF.

This CDR3 is CASSFWGGETQYF. The CDR3 DNA reads as TGTGCCAGCAGTTTTTGGGGGGGCGAGACCCAGTACTTC. The chain uses TRBV12-3 or TRBV12-4 and TRBJ2-5; D is perhaps TRBD2 (7 bases). This CDR3 has 13 amino acids. The germline V and J ends were trimmed by 3 bases and 5 bases, with 10 bases remaining between them.

The chain recombines TRBV11-2 with TRBJ2-3; TRBD2 matches 8 bases. The CDR3 runs 16 residues. Germline trimming cut 4 bases from V and 2 bases from J; bases unmatched to any gene: 8. The germline V gene encodes CDR1 SGHAT and CDR2 FQNNGV. The CDR3 is CASSSRTSLTTDTQYF. For the CDR3, the DNA is TGTGCCAGCAGCTCCCGGACTAGCTTAACCACAGATACGCAGTATTTT.

J is TRBJ2-7 and V is TRBV11-2; 9 bases match TRBD1. From germline, CDR1 is SGHAT and CDR2 FQNNGV. V shed 6 bases and J 7 bases; nucleotides not matched to a gene: 7. The CDR3 extends over 13 amino acids. The CDR3 DNA follows: TGTGCCAGCAGGTACAGGGGGCTCGGGGAGCAGTACTTC. Translated, it gives CASRYRGLGEQYF.

The V gene is TRBV7-2, the J gene TRBJ2-7; D uncertain. Trimming left V 1 base short and J 4 bases short, with 8 bases between. Germline CDR1 SGHTA, CDR2 FQGNSA. The CDR3 spans 13 residues. The CDR3: CASSLGDGYEQYV. Here the CDR3 DNA reads TGTGCCAGCAGCTTAGGTGATGGTTACGAGCAGTACGTC.

V is TRBV6-5 and J is TRBJ2-1, with D possibly TRBD2 on 6 matching bases. Germline lookup yields CDR1 MNHEY and CDR2 SVGAGI. This CDR3 is 14 amino acids long. V shed 5 bases and J shed 9 bases, with 17 bases lying between them. The CDR3 DNA sequence: TGTGCCAGCAGTAAGGGATGGCGGGAAGGTGAGCAGTTCTTC. Translated, it gives CASSKGWREGEQFF.

The V gene is TRBV5-1, the J gene TRBJ2-7; 7 bases match TRBD1. Germline V gene lookup returns CDR1 SGHRS and CDR2 YFSETQ. CDR3 size: 12 residues. The V and J ends lost 4 bases and 7 bases, in that order; junction bases with no gene match: 5. DNA of the CDR3: TGCGCCAGCAGCCGACAGGGTCGGGAGCAGTACTTC. This encodes CASSRQGREQYF.

V usage is TRBV4-1 and J usage is TRBJ1-3, with unresolved D. Per germline, CDR1 MGHRA and CDR2 YSYEKL. Deletions cut 3 bases from V and 4 bases from J, with 16 bases between. The CDR3 contains 16 residues. The CDR3 DNA reads as TGCGCCAGCAGCCATATACGGGGAGGAGGGGGAAACACCATATATTTT. It yields the protein CASSHIRGGGGNTIYF.

In the case of this clone: Distinct nucleotide sequences in the sample also encode this CDR3. V is TRBV27 and J is TRBJ2-2, with D tentatively TRBD1 (5 bases). Between the trimmed V and J ends, which lost 5 bases and 5 bases, there was a span of 12 bases. The CDR3 runs to 14 residues. CDR1 is MNHEY, CDR2 SMNVEV, per germline (reference sequence). CDR3 sequence: CASSRQGSTGELFF. DNA for the CDR3: TGTGCCAGCAGTCGCCAGGGAAGTACCGGGGAGCTGTTTTTT.

This clone was seen once. The V and J genes are TRBV9 and TRBJ2-1; D gene unclear. The length of the CDR3 is 12 residues. Germline CDR1 and CDR2: SGDLS and YYNGEE. The ends were cut back, 4 bases at V and 4 bases at J, with 6 bases in the middle. The CDR3 DNA follows: TGTGCCAGCAGCTTACAGTACAATGAGCAGTTCTTC. It translates to CASSLQYNEQFF. Full variable domain (remainder filled in from reference TRBV9 and TRBJ2-1): DSGVTQTPKHLITATGQRVTLRCSPRSGDLSVYWYQQSLDQGLQFLIQYYNGEERAKGNILERFSAQQFPDLHSELNLSSLELGDSALYFCASSLQYNEQFFGPGTRLTVL.

The chain links TRBV24-1 to TRBJ2-1; tentative D call: TRBD2 (6 bases). The CDR3 is 17 amino acids. Trimming took off 4 bases at V and 5 bases at J, with 20 bases between the two ends. The V gene's germline CDR1 is KGHDR and CDR2 SFDVKD. The CDR3 loop reads CATSERKSRDFHNEQFF. CDR3 in DNA: TGTGCCACCAGTGAGAGAAAATCCCGGGACTTCCACAATGAGCAGTTCTTC.

The chain is built from TRBV5-1 and TRBJ1-1; a weak D match, TRBD1 (5 bases). V gave up 4 bases and J gave up 1 base, with 17 bases separating them. The CDR3 extends over 16 amino acids. CDR1 is SGHRS, CDR2 YFSETQ, per germline. Here the CDR3 DNA reads TGCGCCAGCAGCCTAGATGCTGGGGGTAGGAACACTGAAGCTTTCTTT. Residues: CASSLDAGGRNTEAFF.

The CDR3 spells CASSWDSRGYEQYV. In DNA, the CDR3 is TGTGCCAGCAGTTGGGACTCGCGGGGCTACGAGCAGTACGTC. V and J are TRBV27 and TRBJ2-7, with D possibly matching TRBD2 (6 bases). The germline V gene encodes CDR1 MNHEY and CDR2 SMNVEV (reference sequence). V was shortened by 4 bases and J by 3 bases, with 13 bases between the two germline ends. There are 14 residues in the CDR3.

This sequence joins TRBV6-2 or TRBV6-3 and TRBJ2-7; D gene uncertain. V was trimmed by 2 bases and J by 4 bases, leaving 9 bases between them. In germline, CDR1 is MNHEY, CDR2 SVGEGT. The CDR3 extends over 13 amino acids. The CDR3, as DNA: TGTGCCAGCAGTTACGGGGTTTTTTACGAGCAGTACGTC. It codes for CASSYGVFYEQYV.

Details on this clone: One junction end disagrees with the germline gene, perhaps due to a read error. This sequence joins TRBV5-4 and TRBJ1-3, with TRBD1 matching over 7 bases. The germline V gene encodes CDR1 SGHNT and CDR2 YYREEE (reference sequence). The CDR3 runs 13 residues. The CDR3 nucleotides read TGTGCCAGCAGCTCGCTAGGGAGCTCCGGGACAGATTTT. Translated: CASSSLGSSGTDF.